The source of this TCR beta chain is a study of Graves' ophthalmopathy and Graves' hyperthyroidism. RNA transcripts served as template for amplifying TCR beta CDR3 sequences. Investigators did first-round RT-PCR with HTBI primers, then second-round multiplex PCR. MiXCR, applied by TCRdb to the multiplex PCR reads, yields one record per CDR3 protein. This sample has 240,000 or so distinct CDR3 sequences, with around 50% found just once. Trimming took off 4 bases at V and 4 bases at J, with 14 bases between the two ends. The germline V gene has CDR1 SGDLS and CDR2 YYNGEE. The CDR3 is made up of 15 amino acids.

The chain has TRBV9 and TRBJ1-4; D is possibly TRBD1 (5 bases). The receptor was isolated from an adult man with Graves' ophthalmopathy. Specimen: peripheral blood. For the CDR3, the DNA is TGTGCCAGCAGCTTTCGGGGGAAGGGTAATGAAAAACTGTTTTTT. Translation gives CASSFRGKGNEKLFF.